The 19 T cell receptor beta chains reported below all come from one sample, sequenced in a study of cytomegalovirus exposure and HLA in healthy donors. The PCR ran on 60 Vbeta and 13 Jbeta primers. Assay used: immunoSEQ multiplex PCR; TCRdb lists only in-frame clones, some missing. This sample carries 110,000 to 150,000 clones, roughly 80% of them seen once, and the ten largest clones take about 3.4%. Specimen: PBMCs. Every receptor here comes from a male donor in good health and CMV-seronegative.

This clone was counted a single time. The chain links TRBV5-1 to TRBJ2-2; D gene ambiguous. The V gene lost 4 bases and the J gene lost 6 bases, with 19 bases spanning the gap. CDR3 size: 16 residues. From germline, CDR1 is SGHRS and CDR2 YFSETQ. CDR3 nucleotide sequence: TGCGCCAGCAGCCGAGAGGCTGGCGGCCCTGCCGGGGAGCTGTTTTTT. It specifies CASSREAGGPAGELFF.

This chain links TRBV9 with TRBJ1-1; 8 bases are a match to TRBD1. CDR1 is SGDLS, CDR2 YYNGEE, per germline. The CDR3 totals 14 residues. V dropped 5 bases and J dropped 5; count of bases not matched to a gene: 8. This CDR3 reads CASRGQGGSTEAFF. The CDR3 nucleotides are TGTGCCAGCAGAGGACAGGGTGGAAGTACTGAAGCTTTCTTT.

The table lists this clone with a count of one. CDR3 protein: CASSLAAGEKLFF. For the CDR3, the DNA is TGTGCCAGCAGCTTAGCTGCCGGTGAAAAACTGTTTTTT. The V and J genes are TRBV7-2 and TRBJ1-4; D remains ambiguous. In germline, CDR1 is SGHTA, CDR2 FQGNSA. The CDR3 is 13 residues long. With 0 bases removed from V and 7 bases from J, the gap between germline ends came to 6 bases.

This rearrangement joins TRBV7-3 to TRBJ2-3; 7 positions agree with TRBD2. This CDR3 region has 16 residues. Germline V gene data show CDR1 as SGHTA and CDR2 as FQGTGA. Trimming removed 5 bases from V and 3 bases from J; junction bases left unmatched: 11. The CDR3: CASSPYRGVRTDTQYF. For the CDR3, the DNA is TGTGCCAGCAGCCCTTACCGGGGGGTCCGGACAGATACGCAGTATTTT. The whole variable domain, filled in from reference TRBV7-3 and TRBJ2-3, reads GAGVSQTPSNKVTEKGKYVELRCDPISGHTALYWYRQSLGQGPEFLIYFQGTGAADDSGLPNDRFFAVRPEGSVSTLKIQRTERGDSAVYLCASSPYRGVRTDTQYFGPGTRLTVL.

This clone has only a few counts. The chain has TRBV5-4 and TRBJ2-6, with 11 bases matching TRBD1. The V and J ends lost 4 bases and 0 bases, in that order; junction bases with no gene match: 3. Looked up from germline, CDR1 is SGHNT and CDR2 is YYREEE (reference sequence). The CDR3 loop spans 17 amino acids. CDR3 amino acids: CASSTGTGGSGANVLTF. The CDR3, as DNA: TGTGCCAGCAGCACCGGGACAGGGGGCTCTGGGGCCAACGTCCTGACTTTC.

The chain is built from TRBV4-3 and TRBJ1-1; D perhaps matches TRBD1 (6 bases). The ends were cut back, 1 base at V and 5 bases at J, with 11 bases in the middle. There are 14 residues in the CDR3. Germline V gene data show CDR1 as LGHNA and CDR2 as YSLEER. Here the CDR3 reads CASSQVQGWTEAFF. In nucleotides, the CDR3 is TGCGCCAGCAGCCAAGTACAGGGTTGGACTGAAGCTTTCTTT.

This chain links TRBV7-9 with TRBJ1-5; the match to TRBD1 covers 10 bases. The CDR3 contains 16 residues. CDR1 and CDR2 (germline): SEHNR, FQNEAQ (reference sequence). With V trimmed by 5 bases and J by 4 bases, 8 bases remained unmatched. DNA of the CDR3: TGTGCCAGCAGCGCTAGCAGACAGGGGGCTAATCAGCCCCAGCATTTT. It is translated as CASSASRQGANQPQHF. Filled out from reference TRBV7-9 and TRBJ1-5, the complete variable domain reads DTGVSQNPRHKITKRGQNVTFRCDPISEHNRLYWYRQTLGQGPEFLTYFQNEAQLEKSRLLSDRFSAERPKGSFSTLEIQRTEQGDSAMYLCASSASRQGANQPQHFGDGTRLSIL.

J is TRBJ2-1 and V is TRBV2; 9 bases line up with TRBD2. V shed 1 base, J shed 0 bases, and the junction held 4 bases outside the gene matches. Germline lookup yields CDR1 SNHLY and CDR2 FYNNEI. The CDR3 contains 17 residues. The DNA of the CDR3 is TGTGCCAGCAGTGAAGAAGGACTAGCGAACTCCTACAATGAGCAGTTCTTC. Amino acids: CASSEEGLANSYNEQFF.

V is TRBV27 and J is TRBJ2-1; tentatively, D is TRBD2 (7 bases). The CDR3 runs 16 residues. CDR1 MNHEY and CDR2 SMNVEV come from the germline V gene (reference sequence). Trimming stripped 10 bases from V and 2 bases from J, with 21 bases between. Here the CDR3 DNA reads TGTGCCACACTTAGGGGGGGAGGGCTAACCTACAATGAGCAGTTCTTC. As protein: CATLRGGGLTYNEQFF.

The chain combines TRBV29-1 with TRBJ2-3, with 7 bases matching TRBD2. V lost 4 bases, J lost 3 bases, and 4 bases stayed unmatched. Germline V gene data show CDR1 as SQVTM and CDR2 as ANQGSEA. The CDR3 length is 13 residues. The CDR3: CSVGTRFTDTQYF. CDR3 sequence (DNA): TGCAGCGTTGGGACTAGATTTACAGATACGCAGTATTTT.

This chain connects TRBV30 to TRBJ2-2, with 9 bases aligning to TRBD1. The CDR3 contains 15 residues. V was clipped by 5 bases and J by 7 bases; unmatched bases: 11. Germline V lookup: CDR1 GTSNPN, CDR2 SVGIG (reference sequence). In DNA, the CDR3 is TGTGCCTGGTCTCGGATAACAGGGGGCGGCGGGGAGCTGTTTTTT. It codes for CAWSRITGGGGELFF. The full variable domain, rest sourced from reference TRBV30 and TRBJ2-2, is SQTIHQWPATLVQPVGSPLSLECTVEGTSNPNLYWYRQAAGRGLQLLFYSVGIGQISSEVPQNLSASRPQDRQFILSSKKLLLSDSGFYLCAWSRITGGGGELFFGEGSRLTVL.

Written as DNA, the CDR3 is TGTGCCAGCAGTTTATCATCCTTACTAGCCAAAAACATTCAGTACTTC. The encoded protein is CASSLSSLLAKNIQYF. The chain combines TRBV27 with TRBJ2-4; the D is unclear. There are 16 residues in the CDR3. Trimming shortened V by 0 bases and J by 0 bases, and 9 bases separated the two germline ends. The V gene's germline CDR1 is MNHEY and CDR2 SMNVEV (reference sequence).

The J gene is TRBJ2-7, the V gene TRBV6-1; no reliable D call. In germline, CDR1 is MNHNS, CDR2 SASEGT. This CDR3 has 13 residues. With 9 bases removed from V and 2 bases from J, the gap between germline ends came to 14 bases. The CDR3 DNA is TGTGCCAGTATGATCCAGGCCCCCTACGAGCAGTACTTC. It specifies CASMIQAPYEQYF.

This clone was seen only once. The J gene is TRBJ2-1, the V gene TRBV18, with 11 positions matching TRBD1. V trimming: 4 bases; J trimming: 7 bases; junction bases outside the gene matches: 0. Per germline, CDR1 KGHSH and CDR2 LQKENI. The CDR3 contains 13 residues. The CDR3 is CASSRDRGNEQFF. The CDR3 DNA follows: TGTGCCAGCTCACGGGACAGGGGGAATGAGCAGTTCTTC.

This chain connects TRBV18 to TRBJ1-1, with 9 bases matching TRBD1. The length of the CDR3 is 12 residues. V trimming: 6 bases; J trimming: 7 bases; junction bases outside the gene matches: 3. The V gene's germline CDR1 is KGHSH and CDR2 LQKENI. In DNA, the CDR3 is TGTGCCAGCTCGATGGGACAGGGTGAAGCTTTCTTT. This sequence encodes CASSMGQGEAFF.

The chain employs TRBV28 and TRBJ2-1; 13 bases are shared with TRBD2. CDR1 is MDHEN, CDR2 SYDVKM, per germline. Trimming at V came to 4 bases and at J to 7 bases, leaving 7 bases not matched to a gene. The CDR3 is 16 amino acids. In DNA form, the CDR3 reads TGTGCCAGCAGTTCTTGGACTAGCGGGAGTGGGAATGAGCAGTTCTTC. Translation: CASSSWTSGSGNEQFF.

The rearrangement joins TRBV7-8 to TRBJ2-7, with D perhaps TRBD1 (6 bases). The V and J ends lost 1 base and 0 bases respectively, with 10 bases between them. The length of the CDR3 is 15 residues. Germline loops: CDR1 SGHVS, CDR2 FQNEAQ. The CDR3 loop reads CASSLETGPSYEQYF. CDR3 sequence (DNA): TGTGCCAGCAGCTTAGAAACAGGGCCCTCCTACGAGCAGTACTTC.

The rearrangement uses TRBV4-1 and TRBJ2-1, with D possibly matching TRBD2 (6 bases). The V gene lost 1 base and the J gene lost 5 bases, with 6 bases spanning the gap. This CDR3 comprises 13 residues. Germline CDR1 MGHRA, CDR2 YSYEKL. This CDR3 is CASSQAGDNEQFF. The CDR3 DNA sequence: TGCGCCAGCAGCCAAGCGGGGGACAATGAGCAGTTCTTC.

This chain connects TRBV19 to TRBJ1-2; TRBD1 is a possible D gene (6 bases). The CDR3 runs 12 residues. The germline gives CDR1 LNHDA, CDR2 SQIVND (reference sequence). V gave up 6 bases and J gave up 2 bases, with 7 bases separating them. The chain's CDR3 is CASRGQNYGYTF. CDR3 DNA: TGTGCCAGTAGAGGACAGAACTATGGCTACACCTTC.